This TCR beta chain originates from a study of blood T cell repertoires in COVID-19. Study-wide background: Nucleic acid was either cDNA or gDNA, and it came from T cells, B-cell-depleted T cells, or PBMCs.

J gave up 0 bases and V 6 bases, and 8 bases lay outside the gene matches. Per the germline V gene, CDR1 is MNHEY and CDR2 is SMNVEV (reference sequence). The CDR3 spans 17 residues. The assay was immunoSEQ multiplex PCR, and TCRdb's table has in-frame clones only and misses some. Altogether fewer than 400,000 clones are present, 85% being singletons, with the ten largest covering approximately 1.9%. Cohort allocation depended upon clinical history that participants reported. A COVID-19 case was met by exposed participants within 2 weeks before study entry. This TCR came from a woman in her twenties or thirties who had been exposed to COVID-19. The chain uses TRBV27 and TRBJ1-3; 10 nucleotides match TRBD1. Input material: PBMCs or T cells enriched from blood (not recorded which). The CDR3 spells CASSHRTGGSSGNTIYF. The CDR3 region has the DNA TGTGCCAGCAGCCACCGGACAGGGGGGAGCTCTGGAAACACCATATATTTT.